This entry lists 9 T cell receptor beta chains sequenced from one sample in a study of T cell responses to AZD1222 COVID-19 vaccine. Only in-frame clones appear in the TCRdb table, and some are missing; sequencing was by immunoSEQ multiplex PCR. The table lists roughly 93,000 clones, roughly 88% of them singletons. The sample was peripheral blood, taken on day 0 of AZD1222 vaccination. These receptors were collected from an adult in good health.

The rearrangement uses TRBV28 and TRBJ1-2; tentative D call: TRBD1 (5 bases). The germline V gene has CDR1 MDHEN and CDR2 SYDVKM. This CDR3 has 13 residues. V was clipped by 3 bases and J by 3 bases, with 8 bases between them. The CDR3: CASSFAGDYGYTF. The CDR3 DNA is TGTGCCAGCAGTTTTGCGGGGGACTATGGCTACACCTTC.

The chain employs TRBV7-8 and TRBJ2-3; TRBD1 or TRBD2 may be the D gene (6 bases each). The V end lost 5 bases, the J end lost 0 bases, and 18 bases lay between the germline ends. This CDR3 region has 17 residues. Germline V gene lookup returns CDR1 SGHVS and CDR2 FQNEAQ. The CDR3 bases are TGTGCCAGCAGCCAGGATTTTACGGGGGCTAGCACAGATACGCAGTATTTT. It yields the protein CASSQDFTGASTDTQYF.

The genes are TRBV9 and TRBJ2-3; D might be TRBD1 (6 bases). Germline-derived CDR1 and CDR2 are SGDLS and YYNGEE. This CDR3 contains 15 residues. Trimming left V 4 bases short and J 0 bases short, with 12 bases between. CDR3 in amino acids: CASSQTGGSTDTQYF. The CDR3 bases are TGTGCCAGCAGCCAGACAGGTGGAAGCACAGATACGCAGTATTTT.

The chain recombines TRBV5-1 with TRBJ2-7; tentative D call: TRBD1 (6 bases). The CDR3 runs 15 residues. The V end was cut by 2 bases, the J end by 6 bases, with 18 bases between. Germline V gene sequence: CDR1 SGHRS, CDR2 YFSETQ. The CDR3 DNA is TGCGCCAGCAGCTTTGCAGGGGCGAGCCAGGGCGAGCAGTACTTC. Its translation: CASSFAGASQGEQYF.

V and J are TRBV5-4 and TRBJ2-7; 11 bases fit TRBD2. The ends lost 0 bases at V and 5 bases at J; junction bases unmatched: 4. The CDR3 contains 15 residues. Germline V gene sequence: CDR1 SGHNT, CDR2 YYREEE (reference sequence). CDR3 nucleotides: TGTGCCAGCAGCTTGGGACTAGCGGGGCCGGACGAGCAGTACTTC. It specifies CASSLGLAGPDEQYF.

CDR3 sequence reads: CASSYSGSYTEAFF. Written as DNA, the CDR3 is TGTGCCAGCAGTTACTCGGGCAGTTACACTGAAGCTTTCTTT. J is TRBJ1-1 and V is TRBV6-2 or TRBV6-3, with no clear D. Germline CDR1 MNHEY, CDR2 SVGEGT. V dropped 0 bases and J dropped 3 bases, with 8 bases sitting between them. The CDR3 has 14 residues.

The rearrangement joins TRBV28 to TRBJ1-1; no definite D call. The germline V and J ends were trimmed by 5 bases and 12 bases, with 16 bases remaining between them. The CDR3 covers 12 residues. Germline CDR1 and CDR2: MDHEN and SYDVKM. The CDR3 loop is CASSPLRAGSFF. CDR3 DNA: TGTGCCAGCAGTCCCCTCCGGGCAGGATCTTTCTTT. Based on the CDR3 plus reference TRBV28 and TRBJ1-1, the full variable domain is DVKVTQSSRYLVKRTGEKVFLECVQDMDHENMFWYRQDPGLGLRLIYFSYDVKMKEKGDIPEGYSVSREKKERFSLILESASTNQTSMYLCASSPLRAGSFFGQGTRLTVV.

The chain combines TRBV18 with TRBJ1-2; D is uncertain. CDR1 KGHSH and CDR2 LQKENI come from the germline V gene. V was clipped by 1 base and J by 3 bases, with 18 bases between them. The CDR3 extends over 17 amino acids. CDR3 in DNA: TGTGCCAGCTCACCACTGGCAGCGCTTGAAGGTGACTATGGCTACACCTTC. This encodes CASSPLAALEGDYGYTF.

V gene TRBV7-9 combines with J gene TRBJ1-3; D is unresolved. V shed 8 bases and J shed 0 bases, with 8 bases lying between them. CDR3 length: 13 amino acids. The germline V gene has CDR1 SEHNR and CDR2 FQNEAQ (reference sequence). The CDR3 region is CASGGSSGNTIYF. The CDR3 DNA sequence: TGTGCCAGCGGAGGGAGCTCTGGAAACACCATATATTTT.